This T cell receptor (beta chain) is from a study of glioma-infiltrating T cells. Comment on this clonotype: An end of the junction differs from the germline gene, which may be a read error.

TCR alpha and beta CDR3 regions were amplified from RNA using iRepertoire nested multiplex PCR. Input was roughly 95-400 ng of tissue mRNA or PBMC total RNA. TCRdb itself ran the multiplex PCR reads through MiXCR, one entry per CDR3 protein. The sample lists under 200,000 distinct CDR3 sequences; around 42% were seen once. The sequence was obtained from a human donor with low-grade glioma or glioblastoma, undergoing nonglioma brain surgery, or in good health (not recorded which). Sequenced material: glioma tissue, nonneoplastic brain tissue, or PBMCs (not recorded which).

The CDR3 protein is CASSPGTIGEEYF. CDR3 DNA: TGTGCCAGCAGCCCCGGGACTATCGGCGAGGAGTACTTC. The J gene is TRBJ2-7, the V gene TRBV12-3 or TRBV12-4; 7 bases align to TRBD2. This CDR3 region has 13 residues.